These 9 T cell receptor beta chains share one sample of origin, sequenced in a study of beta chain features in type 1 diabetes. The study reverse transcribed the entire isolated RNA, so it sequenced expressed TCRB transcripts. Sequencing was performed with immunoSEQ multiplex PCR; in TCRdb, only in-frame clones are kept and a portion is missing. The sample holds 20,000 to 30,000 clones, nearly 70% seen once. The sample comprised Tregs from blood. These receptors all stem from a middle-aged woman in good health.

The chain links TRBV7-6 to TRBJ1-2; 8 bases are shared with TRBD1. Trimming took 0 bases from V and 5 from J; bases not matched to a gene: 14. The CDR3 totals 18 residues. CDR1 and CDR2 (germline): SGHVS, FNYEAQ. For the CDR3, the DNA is TGTGCCAGCAGCTTAGCGACGAACAGGGGGAGCCTGGGGTATGGCTACACCTTC. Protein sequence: CASSLATNRGSLGYGYTF.

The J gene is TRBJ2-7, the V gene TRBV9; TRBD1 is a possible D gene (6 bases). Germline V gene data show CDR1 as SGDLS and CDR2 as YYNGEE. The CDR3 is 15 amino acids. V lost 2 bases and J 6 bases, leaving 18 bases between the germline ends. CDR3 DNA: TGTGCCAGCAGCGTCGAGGGTCGGACAGTTGGCGAGCAGTACTTC. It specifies CASSVEGRTVGEQYF.

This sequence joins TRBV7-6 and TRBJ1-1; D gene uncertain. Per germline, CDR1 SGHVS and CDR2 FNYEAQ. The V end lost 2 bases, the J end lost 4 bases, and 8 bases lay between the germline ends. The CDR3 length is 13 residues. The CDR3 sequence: CASSLSGSTEAFF. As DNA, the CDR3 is TGTGCCAGCAGCTTATCAGGAAGCACTGAAGCTTTCTTT. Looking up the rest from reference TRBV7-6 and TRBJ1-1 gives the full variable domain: GAGVSQSPRYKVTKRGQDVALRCDPISGHVSLYWYRQALGQGPEFLTYFNYEAQQDKSGLPNDRFSAERPEGSISTLTIQRTEQRDSAMYRCASSLSGSTEAFFGQGTRLTVV.

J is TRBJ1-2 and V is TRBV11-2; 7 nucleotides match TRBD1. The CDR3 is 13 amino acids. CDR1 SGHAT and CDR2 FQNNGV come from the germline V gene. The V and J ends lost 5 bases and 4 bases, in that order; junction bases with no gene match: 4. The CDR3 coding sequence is TGTGCCAGCAGCGTCGGGACAGTCTATGGCTACACCTTC. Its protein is CASSVGTVYGYTF.

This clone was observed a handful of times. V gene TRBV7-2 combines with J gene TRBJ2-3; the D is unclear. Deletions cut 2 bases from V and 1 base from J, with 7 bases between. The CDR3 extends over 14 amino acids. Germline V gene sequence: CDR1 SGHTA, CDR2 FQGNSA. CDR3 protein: CASSLQSGTDTQYF. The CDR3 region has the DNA TGTGCCAGCAGCTTACAGAGCGGCACAGATACGCAGTATTTT.

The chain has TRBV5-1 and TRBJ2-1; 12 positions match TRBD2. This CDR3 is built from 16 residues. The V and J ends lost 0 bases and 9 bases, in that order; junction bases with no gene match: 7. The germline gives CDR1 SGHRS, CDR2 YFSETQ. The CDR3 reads CASSLAVGLAGTEQFF. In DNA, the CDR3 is TGCGCCAGCAGCTTGGCAGTTGGACTAGCGGGAACTGAGCAGTTCTTC. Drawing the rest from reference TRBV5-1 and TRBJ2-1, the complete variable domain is KAGVTQTPRYLIKTRGQQVTLSCSPISGHRSVSWYQQTPGQGLQFLFEYFSETQRNKGNFPGRFSGRQFSNSRSEMNVSTLELGDSALYLCASSLAVGLAGTEQFFGPGTRLTVL.

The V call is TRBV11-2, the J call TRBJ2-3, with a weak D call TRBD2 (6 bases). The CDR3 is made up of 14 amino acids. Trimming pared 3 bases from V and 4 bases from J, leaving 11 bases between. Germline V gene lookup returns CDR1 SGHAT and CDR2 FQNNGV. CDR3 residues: CASSFNVAADTQYF. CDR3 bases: TGTGCCAGCAGCTTCAACGTAGCGGCAGATACGCAGTATTTT.

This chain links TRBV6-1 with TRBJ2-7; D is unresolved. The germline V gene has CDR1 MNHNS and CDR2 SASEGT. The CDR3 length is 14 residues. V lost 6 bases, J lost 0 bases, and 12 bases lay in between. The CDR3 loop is CASRRSFDSYEQYF. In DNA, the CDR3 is TGTGCCAGCAGGAGGAGTTTCGACTCCTACGAGCAGTACTTC.

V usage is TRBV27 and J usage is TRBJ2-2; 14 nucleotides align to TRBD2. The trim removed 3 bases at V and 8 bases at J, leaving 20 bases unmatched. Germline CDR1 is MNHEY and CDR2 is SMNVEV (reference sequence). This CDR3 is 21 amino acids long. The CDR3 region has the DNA TGTGCCAGCAGTTTGCTTACACCGGGACTAGCGGGGGTAACTCGAACTGGGGAGCTGTTTTTT. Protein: CASSLLTPGLAGVTRTGELFF.